The source of this T cell receptor beta chain is a study of T cells in tumors after PD-1 blockade. Study at large: Each patient got pembrolizumab 200 mg every 3 weeks or cemiplimab 350 mg every 2 weeks. Findings and limits, study-wide: Peripheral recruitment is suggested, as some novel exhausted tumor clones were in pre-treatment blood.

Notes on this clone: Its antigen is unknown.

Template: tumor biopsy or peripheral blood genomic DNA, roughly 550-6,004 ng per sample. Trimming pared 6 bases from V and 5 bases from J, leaving 13 bases between. The CDR3 runs to 12 residues. CDR1 is DFQATT, CDR2 SNEGSKA, per germline (reference sequence). TCRdb's table, derived via immunoSEQ multiplex PCR, lists solely in-frame clones and lacks some. The data contain roughly 60,000 clones, over 75% of them seen just once; the ten biggest clones take up roughly 13%. Here the sequenced sample was PBMCs, taken before anti-PD-1 treatment. The clonotype was recovered from a human donor with basal cell carcinoma. The chain recombines TRBV20-1 with TRBJ1-1, with D perhaps matching TRBD1 (6 bases). CDR3 nucleotides: TGCAGTGCAAGTATAGGGGGAACTGAAGCTTTCTTT. Translated: CSASIGGTEAFF.